The T cell receptor beta chain under discussion was sequenced for a study of blood T cell repertoires in COVID-19. Across the study: The samples span acute and convalescent COVID-19 from the United States, Italy and Spain. From T cells, B-cell-depleted T cells, or PBMCs came the material, which was cDNA or gDNA.

Original processing methods: Nucleated cell number was recorded as an estimate derived from reference gene primer amplification. The assay was immunoSEQ multiplex PCR, and TCRdb's table has in-frame clones only and misses some. For V, J and clone size, that table is used; D and trimming come from the DNA. The table has some 320,000 clones, over 75% seen once. This CDR3 comprises 14 residues. Germline values: CDR1 LGHDT, CDR2 YNNKEL (reference sequence). The J segment lost 5 bases and the V segment lost 6 bases, leaving 6 bases of the junction unmatched. The specimen sequenced was peripheral blood. The receptor comes from a woman in her fifties or sixties who had recovered from COVID-19. V usage is TRBV3-1 (or the pseudogene TRBV3-2) and J usage is TRBJ2-1; 8 nucleotides match TRBD1. The DNA of the CDR3 is TGTGCCAGCAGACCCGGGACAGGTAACAATGAGCAGTTCTTC. Translated, it gives CASRPGTGNNEQFF.